This T cell receptor beta chain comes out of a study of T cell repertoires in cytomegalovirus infection. Study information: It can be stated that public TCR beta signatures indicated CMV infection as well as a matching HLA type. Study-wide results and limits: HLA-C-restricted CMV clonotypes gave the most frequent clonotype in two of eight donors. Cumulated frequencies of public TCR beta families served to identify carriers of CMV plus the relevant HLA.

In this sample, this clonotype turned up a few times. Its antigen is undetermined. V shed 7 bases, J shed 2 bases, and the junction held 4 bases outside the gene matches. This CDR3 contains 13 residues. Looked up from germline, CDR1 is MDHEN and CDR2 is SYDVKM. TCRdb reanalysed the reads using MiXCR and keeps one entry per CDR3 protein. The sample carries 120,000 to 150,000 distinct CDR3 sequences, 5.5% to 7% recorded once. Sequenced input: PBMCs. J is TRBJ1-2 and V is TRBV28; 7 nucleotides line up with TRBD1. The source of this sequence is a human donor in good health (CMV status not recorded). Some clones in this sample may be carry-over from other donors' samples. The CDR3 loop reads CASNGQANYGYTF. CDR3 bases: TGTGCCAGCAACGGACAGGCCAACTATGGCTACACCTTC.